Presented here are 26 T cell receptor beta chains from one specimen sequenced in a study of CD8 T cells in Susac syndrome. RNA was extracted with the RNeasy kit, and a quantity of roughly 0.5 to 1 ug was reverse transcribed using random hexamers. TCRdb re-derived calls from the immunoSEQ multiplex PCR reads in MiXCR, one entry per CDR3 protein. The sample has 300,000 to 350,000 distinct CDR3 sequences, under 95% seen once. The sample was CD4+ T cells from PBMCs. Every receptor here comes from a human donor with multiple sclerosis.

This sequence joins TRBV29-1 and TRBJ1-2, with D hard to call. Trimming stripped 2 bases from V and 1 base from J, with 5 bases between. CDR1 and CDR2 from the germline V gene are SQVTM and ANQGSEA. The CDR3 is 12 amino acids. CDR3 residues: CSVERVNYGYTF. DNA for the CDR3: TGCAGCGTTGAACGAGTTAACTATGGCTACACCTTC.

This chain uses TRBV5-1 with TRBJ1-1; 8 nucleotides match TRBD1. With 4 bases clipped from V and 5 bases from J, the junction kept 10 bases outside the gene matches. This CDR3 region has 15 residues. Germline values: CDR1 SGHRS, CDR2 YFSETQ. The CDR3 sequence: CASSQTGAERTEAFF. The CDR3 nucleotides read TGCGCCAGCAGCCAGACAGGGGCGGAAAGGACTGAAGCTTTCTTT.

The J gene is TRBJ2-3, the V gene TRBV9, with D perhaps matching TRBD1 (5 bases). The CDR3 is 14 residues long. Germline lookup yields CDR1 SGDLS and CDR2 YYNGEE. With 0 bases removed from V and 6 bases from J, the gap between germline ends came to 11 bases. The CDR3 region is CASSVGNAGDTQYF. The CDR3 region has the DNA TGTGCCAGCAGCGTAGGGAATGCAGGGGATACGCAGTATTTT.

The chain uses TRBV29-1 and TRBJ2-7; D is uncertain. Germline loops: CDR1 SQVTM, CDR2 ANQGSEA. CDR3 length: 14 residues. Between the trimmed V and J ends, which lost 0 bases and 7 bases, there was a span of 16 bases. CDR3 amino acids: CSVEDRTFMGEQYF. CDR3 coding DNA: TGCAGCGTTGAAGACAGGACGTTTATGGGGGAGCAGTACTTC.

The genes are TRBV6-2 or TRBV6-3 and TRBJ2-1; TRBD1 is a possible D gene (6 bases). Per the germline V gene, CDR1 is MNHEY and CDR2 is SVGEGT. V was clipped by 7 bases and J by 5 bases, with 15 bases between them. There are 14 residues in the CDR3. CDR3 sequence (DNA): TGTGCCAGCAATGAACAGGGTCCCAACAATGAGCAGTTCTTC. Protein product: CASNEQGPNNEQFF.

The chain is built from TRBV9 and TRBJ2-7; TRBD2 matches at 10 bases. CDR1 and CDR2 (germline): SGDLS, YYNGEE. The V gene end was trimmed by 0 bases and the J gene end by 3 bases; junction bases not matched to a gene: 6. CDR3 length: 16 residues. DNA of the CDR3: TGTGCCAGCAGCGTAGCTTCGGCTAGCGGGAGCTACGAGCAGTACTTC. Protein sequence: CASSVASASGSYEQYF.

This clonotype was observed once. The CDR3 reads CASSLPMASSEQFF. The CDR3 DNA is TGTGCCAGCAGCCTGCCCATGGCCTCTAGTGAGCAGTTCTTC. The chain carries TRBV5-4 and TRBJ2-1; no clear D gene. The CDR3 is 14 amino acids. CDR1 is SGHNT, CDR2 YYREEE, per germline (reference sequence). V shed 4 bases and J shed 9 bases, with 17 bases lying between them.

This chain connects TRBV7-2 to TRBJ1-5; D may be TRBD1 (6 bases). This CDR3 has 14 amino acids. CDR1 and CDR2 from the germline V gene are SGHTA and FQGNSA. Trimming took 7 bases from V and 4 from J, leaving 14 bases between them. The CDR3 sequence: CASTGGTSNQPQHF. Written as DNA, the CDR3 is TGTGCCAGCACGGGGGGCACCTCTAATCAGCCCCAGCATTTT.

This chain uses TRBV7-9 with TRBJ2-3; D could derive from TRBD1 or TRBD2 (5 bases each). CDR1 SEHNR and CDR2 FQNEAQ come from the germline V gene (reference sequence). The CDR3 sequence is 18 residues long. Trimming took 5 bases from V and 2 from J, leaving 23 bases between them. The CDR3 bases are TGTGCCAGCAGCCCCGTGGGGGACCGCCTGGCCCTCACAGATACGCAGTATTTT. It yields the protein CASSPVGDRLALTDTQYF.

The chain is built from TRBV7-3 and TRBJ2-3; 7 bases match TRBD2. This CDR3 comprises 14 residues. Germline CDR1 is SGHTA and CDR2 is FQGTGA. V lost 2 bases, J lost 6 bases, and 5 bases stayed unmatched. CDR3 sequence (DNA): TGTGCCAGCAGCTTATCGGGGGGAGGCGATACGCAGTATTTT. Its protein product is CASSLSGGGDTQYF.

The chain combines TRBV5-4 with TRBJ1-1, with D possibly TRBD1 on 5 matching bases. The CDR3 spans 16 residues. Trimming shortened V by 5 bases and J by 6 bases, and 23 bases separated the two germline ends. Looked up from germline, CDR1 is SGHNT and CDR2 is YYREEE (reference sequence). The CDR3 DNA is TGTGCCAGCAGGCCCGGGGGTAAGAACACCCGGGCTGAAGCTTTCTTT. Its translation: CASRPGGKNTRAEAFF.

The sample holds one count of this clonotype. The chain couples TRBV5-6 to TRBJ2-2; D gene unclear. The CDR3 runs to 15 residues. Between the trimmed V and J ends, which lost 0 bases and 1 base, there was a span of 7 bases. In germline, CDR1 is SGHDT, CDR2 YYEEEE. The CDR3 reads CASSLDPMNTGELFF. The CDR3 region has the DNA TGTGCCAGCAGCTTGGACCCGATGAACACCGGGGAGCTGTTTTTT.

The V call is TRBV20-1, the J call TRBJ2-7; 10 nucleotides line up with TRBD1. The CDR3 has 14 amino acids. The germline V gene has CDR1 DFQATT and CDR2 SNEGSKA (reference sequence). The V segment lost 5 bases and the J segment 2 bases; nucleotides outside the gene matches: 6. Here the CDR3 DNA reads TGCAGTGCTTCAGACAGGGGGCGGCCCTACGAGCAGTACTTC. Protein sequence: CSASDRGRPYEQYF.

As DNA, the CDR3 is TGCGCCAGCAGCCAAGATCCCCCGGCTAGCGGACGCACAGATACGCAGTATTTT. Its protein product is CASSQDPPASGRTDTQYF. The chain uses TRBV4-3 and TRBJ2-3; 7 positions agree with TRBD2. The germline V gene encodes CDR1 LGHNA and CDR2 YSLEER. V gave up 0 bases and J gave up 1 base; unmatched junction bases: 10. The CDR3 totals 18 residues.

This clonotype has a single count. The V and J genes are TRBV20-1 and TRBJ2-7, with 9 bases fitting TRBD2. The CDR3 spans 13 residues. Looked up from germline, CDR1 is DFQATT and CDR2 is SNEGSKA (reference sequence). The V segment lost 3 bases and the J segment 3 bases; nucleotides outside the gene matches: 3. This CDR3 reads CSASLSGSYEQYF. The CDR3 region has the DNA TGCAGTGCTAGTCTTAGCGGGAGCTACGAGCAGTACTTC.

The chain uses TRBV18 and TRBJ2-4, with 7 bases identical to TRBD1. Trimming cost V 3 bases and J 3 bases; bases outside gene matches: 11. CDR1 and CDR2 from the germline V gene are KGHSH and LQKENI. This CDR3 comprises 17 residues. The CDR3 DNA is TGTGCCAGCTCACCTGCGCCGGGACAGAGTAGCAAAAACATTCAGTACTTC. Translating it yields CASSPAPGQSSKNIQYF.

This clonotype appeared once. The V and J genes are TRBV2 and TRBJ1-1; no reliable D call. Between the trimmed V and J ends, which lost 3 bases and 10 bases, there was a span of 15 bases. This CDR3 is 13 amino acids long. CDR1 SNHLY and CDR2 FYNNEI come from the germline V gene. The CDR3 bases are TGTGCCAGCAGTGAGATTGCGGGCGGTGGAGCTTTCTTT. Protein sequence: CASSEIAGGGAFF.

The CDR3 DNA follows: TGTGCGTTGGGTCATACCGGGGCCGGGGAGCTGTTTTTT. Its protein product is CALGHTGAGELFF. The genes are TRBV30 and TRBJ2-2, with D perhaps TRBD2 (5 bases). The V gene's germline CDR1 is GTSNPN and CDR2 SVGIG (reference sequence). The CDR3 runs 13 residues.

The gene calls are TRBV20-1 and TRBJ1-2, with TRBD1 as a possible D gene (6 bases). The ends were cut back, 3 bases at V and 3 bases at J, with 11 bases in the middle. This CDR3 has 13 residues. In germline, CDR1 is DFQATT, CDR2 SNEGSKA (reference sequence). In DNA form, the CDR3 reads TGCAGTGCTAGTTCGGCAGGGGACTATGGCTACACCTTC. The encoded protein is CSASSAGDYGYTF.

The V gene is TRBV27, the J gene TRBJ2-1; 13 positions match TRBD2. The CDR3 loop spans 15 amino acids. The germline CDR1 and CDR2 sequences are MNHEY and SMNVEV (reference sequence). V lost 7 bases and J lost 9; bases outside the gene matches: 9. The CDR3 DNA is TGTGCCAGCAACCAGGGACTAGCGGGAACGGGTGAGCAGTTCTTC. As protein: CASNQGLAGTGEQFF.

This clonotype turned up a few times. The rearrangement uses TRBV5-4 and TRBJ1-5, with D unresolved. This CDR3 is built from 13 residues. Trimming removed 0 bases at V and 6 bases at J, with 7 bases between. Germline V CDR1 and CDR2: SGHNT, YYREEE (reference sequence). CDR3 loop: CASSLGGSQPQHF. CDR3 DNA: TGTGCCAGCAGCTTGGGAGGTAGTCAGCCCCAGCATTTT.

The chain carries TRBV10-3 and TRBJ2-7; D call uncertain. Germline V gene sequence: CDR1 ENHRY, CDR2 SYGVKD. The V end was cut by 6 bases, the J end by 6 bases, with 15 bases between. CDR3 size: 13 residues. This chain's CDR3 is CAISSDPFSEQYF. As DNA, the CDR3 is TGTGCCATCAGCTCGGACCCCTTTTCCGAGCAGTACTTC.

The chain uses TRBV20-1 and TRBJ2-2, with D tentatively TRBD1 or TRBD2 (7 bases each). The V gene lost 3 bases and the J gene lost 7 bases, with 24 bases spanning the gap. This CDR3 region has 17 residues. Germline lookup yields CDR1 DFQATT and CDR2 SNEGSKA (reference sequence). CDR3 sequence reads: CSASNTGVPRGGGELFF. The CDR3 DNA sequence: TGCAGTGCTAGCAATACAGGGGTCCCCCGCGGGGGCGGGGAGCTGTTTTTT.

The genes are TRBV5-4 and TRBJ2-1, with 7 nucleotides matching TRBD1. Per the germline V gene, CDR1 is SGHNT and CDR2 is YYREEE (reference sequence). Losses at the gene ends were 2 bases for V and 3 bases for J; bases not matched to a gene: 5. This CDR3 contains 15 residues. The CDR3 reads CASSFPQGRYNEQFF. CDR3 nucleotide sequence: TGTGCCAGCAGCTTCCCACAGGGGCGCTACAATGAGCAGTTCTTC.

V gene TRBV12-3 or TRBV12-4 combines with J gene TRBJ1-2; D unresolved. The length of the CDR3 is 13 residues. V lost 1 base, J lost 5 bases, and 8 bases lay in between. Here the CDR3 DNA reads TGTGCCAGCAGTTTAGGCAGTGGTTATGGCTACACCTTC. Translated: CASSLGSGYGYTF.

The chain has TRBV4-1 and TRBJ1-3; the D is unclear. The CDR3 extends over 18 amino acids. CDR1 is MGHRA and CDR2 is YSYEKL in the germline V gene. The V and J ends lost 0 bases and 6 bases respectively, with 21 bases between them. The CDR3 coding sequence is TGCGCCAGCAGCCAAGATTGGGCAGAACGAGAATCCGTAAACACCATATATTTT. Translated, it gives CASSQDWAERESVNTIYF.